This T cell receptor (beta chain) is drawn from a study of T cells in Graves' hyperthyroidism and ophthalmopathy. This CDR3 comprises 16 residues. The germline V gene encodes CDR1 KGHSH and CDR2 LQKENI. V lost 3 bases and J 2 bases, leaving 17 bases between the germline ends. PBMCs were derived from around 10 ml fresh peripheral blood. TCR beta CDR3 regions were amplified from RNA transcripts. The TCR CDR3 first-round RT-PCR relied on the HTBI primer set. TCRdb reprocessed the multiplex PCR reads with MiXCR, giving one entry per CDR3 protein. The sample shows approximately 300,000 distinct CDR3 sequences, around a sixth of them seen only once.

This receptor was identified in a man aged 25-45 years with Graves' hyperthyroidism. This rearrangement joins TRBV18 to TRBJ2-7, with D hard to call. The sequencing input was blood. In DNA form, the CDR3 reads TGTGCCAGCTCACCCTTATCTGCGACCCCCGCCTACGAGCAGTACTTC. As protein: CASSPLSATPAYEQYF. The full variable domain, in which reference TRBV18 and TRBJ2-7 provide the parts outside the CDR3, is NAGVMQNPRHLVRRRGQEARLRCSPMKGHSHVYWYRQLPEEGLKFMVYLQKENIIDESGMPKERFSAEFPKEGPSILRIQQVVRGDSAAYFCASSPLSATPAYEQYFGPGTRLTVT.